Listed below are T cell receptor beta chains from one sample, sequenced in a study of cytomegalovirus exposure and HLA in healthy donors. Libraries were prepared by immunoSEQ multiplex PCR; TCRdb keeps only in-frame clonotypes and omits some of them. The table records 150,000 to 200,000 clones, 65% to 80% of them present only once. The specimen sequenced was PBMCs. These receptors were taken from a woman in her thirties or forties in good health and CMV-seronegative. CDR3s include the opening cysteine and the closing phenylalanine or tryptophan. D genes are given only for firm matches. The listing skips clone size in some rows; elsewhere it reads once, few, many or a size class.

d_call clone_size j_call v_call cdr3_aa cdr3_nt
TRBD2 . TRBJ2-7 TRBV7-8 CASSLGTSGDYEQYF TGTGCCAGCAGCTTGGGCACTAGCGGGGATTACGAGCAGTACTTC
. once TRBJ1-5 TRBV21-1 CASPPGRSNQPQHF TGTGCCAGCCCCCCGGGGAGGAGCAATCAGCCCCAGCATTTT
TRBD2 once TRBJ2-1 TRBV29-1 CSVDGGRLYNGQFF TGCAGCGTTGACGGCGGGAGGCTTTACAATGGGCAGTTCTTC
TRBD2 . TRBJ2-7 TRBV6-5 CASGPTSGSNEQYF TGTGCCAGCGGGCCGACTAGCGGGAGCAACGAGCAGTACTTC
TRBD2 once TRBJ2-7 TRBV11-3 CASSLDSGGTSAEQYF TGTGCCAGCAGCTTAGATTCCGGGGGGACTAGCGCCGAGCAGTACTTC
TRBD1 . TRBJ1-2 TRBV5-5 CASSADRGLGVYGYTF TGTGCCAGCAGCGCGGACAGGGGGCTTGGGGTCTATGGCTACACCTTC
. . TRBJ2-1 TRBV19 CASMVVGAYNEQFF TGTGCCAGTATGGTGGTAGGGGCCTACAATGAGCAGTTCTTC
. . TRBJ2-3 TRBV4-1 CASSQDIPRVYTQYF TGCGCCAGCAGCCAAGACATTCCCAGGGTGTATACGCAGTATTTT
. . TRBJ2-2 TRBV6-5 CASRTDSPNTGELFF TGTGCCAGCAGGACCGACAGTCCGAACACCGGGGAGCTGTTTTTT
TRBD1 . TRBJ1-5 TRBV18 CASSLLQGGPNQPQHF TGTGCCAGCTCACTTCTACAGGGGGGACCCAATCAGCCCCAGCATTTT
. few TRBJ1-2 TRBV5-1 CASSLQKNYGYTF TGTGCCAGCAGCTTGCAGAAAAACTATGGCTACACCTTC
TRBD2 . TRBJ2-1 TRBV11-2 CASSPIGSGRYNEQFF TGTGCCAGCAGCCCGATCGGTAGCGGGAGGTACAATGAGCAGTTCTTC
TRBD2 . TRBJ2-1 TRBV11-3 CASSLEIAGGRGEQFF TGTGCCAGCAGCTTAGAGATAGCGGGAGGGCGGGGTGAGCAGTTCTTC
TRBD1 few TRBJ1-4 TRBV5-6 CASSFTTGGNEKLFF TGTGCCAGCAGCTTTACGACAGGGGGTAATGAAAAACTGTTTTTT
. . TRBJ1-1 TRBV19 CASSIGVGDTEAFF TGTGCCAGTAGTATAGGAGTAGGGGACACTGAAGCTTTCTTT
. . TRBJ1-1 TRBV6-5 CASSITPGVNTEAFF TGTGCCAGCAGTATTACCCCCGGGGTGAACACTGAAGCTTTCTTT
. . TRBJ2-2 TRBV5-1 CASSLERTKLGELFF TGCGCCAGCAGCTTGGAACGGACAAAACTAGGGGAGCTGTTTTTT
. . TRBJ2-6 TRBV29-1 CSVEFLGTGANVLTF TGCAGCGTTGAATTTCTGGGCACTGGGGCCAACGTCCTGACTTTC
. . TRBJ2-1 TRBV28 CASEINPSGGEQFF TGTGCCTCCGAAATTAACCCGTCAGGAGGGGAGCAGTTCTTC
TRBD1 . TRBJ2-3 TRBV10-3 CAIVDRVGLDTQYF TGTGCCATTGTGGACAGGGTCGGTCTGGATACGCAGTATTTT
. few TRBJ1-2 TRBV29-1 CSVVETGPNGYTF TGCAGCGTGGTCGAAACAGGGCCCAATGGCTACACCTTC
. once TRBJ2-5 TRBV7-6 CASSPVVGRTSETQYF TGTGCCAGCAGCCCGGTTGTTGGTAGGACTTCGGAGACCCAGTACTTC
TRBD2 . TRBJ2-3 TRBV7-2 CASSYQVAGGDTQYF TGTGCCAGCAGCTATCAGGTAGCGGGTGGAGATACGCAGTATTTT
TRBD2 . TRBJ2-3 TRBV14 CASSHKNGLGGTADTQYF TGTGCCAGCAGCCACAAGAATGGACTGGGGGGGACGGCAGATACGCAGTATTTT
. . TRBJ2-1 TRBV7-6 CASSWGLDNEQFF TGTGCCAGCAGCTGGGGACTCGACAATGAGCAGTTCTTC
. . TRBJ1-1 TRBV7-9 CASSLVGSGTEAFF TGTGCCAGCAGCTTAGTCGGGTCCGGCACTGAAGCTTTCTTT
TRBD1 . TRBJ1-2 TRBV4-1 CASSQNPGGGVYGYTF TGCGCCAGCAGCCAAAATCCAGGGGGCGGTGTCTATGGCTACACCTTC
. . TRBJ2-2 TRBV2 CASSAGNTGELFF TGTGCCAGCAGTGCCGGGAACACCGGGGAGCTGTTTTTT
. . TRBJ1-6 TRBV10-1 CASSVDRFYNSPLHF TGCGCCAGCAGTGTGGACAGATTCTATAATTCACCCCTCCACTTT
. . TRBJ1-1 TRBV19 CASSMSWDWRTEAFF TGTGCCAGTAGTATGTCCTGGGACTGGCGCACTGAAGCTTTCTTT
TRBD2 . TRBJ2-3 TRBV4-2 CASSQTSSGSPTDTQYF TGTGCCAGCAGCCAAACCTCTAGCGGGAGCCCCACAGATACGCAGTATTTT
TRBD2 . TRBJ2-7 TRBV7-9 CASSFIGRGEQYF TGTGCCAGCAGCTTCATCGGGAGGGGAGAGCAGTACTTC
. . TRBJ1-6 TRBV6-6 CASTGQTNSPLHF TGTGCCAGCACGGGTCAGACGAATTCACCCCTCCACTTT
. . TRBJ1-1 TRBV30 CAWSRIRNTEAFF TGTGCCTGGAGCAGAATCCGAAACACTGAAGCTTTCTTT
TRBD1 . TRBJ1-1 TRBV18 CASSPYKTGINTEAFF TGTGCCAGCTCACCTTACAAGACAGGGATAAACACTGAAGCTTTCTTT
. . TRBJ1-1 TRBV7-8 CASSGLVTMNTEAFF TGTGCCAGCAGCGGCCTCGTTACCATGAACACTGAAGCTTTCTTT
. . TRBJ2-2 TRBV6-4 CASSTSERAGELFF TGTGCCAGCAGTACCTCCGAGCGCGCCGGGGAGCTGTTTTTT
TRBD1 . TRBJ1-6 TRBV10-3 CAIKEGQNSPLHF TGTGCCATCAAGGAGGGACAGAATTCACCCCTCCACTTT
. . TRBJ1-3 TRBV6-1 CASDRSSGNTIYF TGTGCCAGCGACAGGTCCTCTGGAAACACCATATATTTT
TRBD1 . TRBJ1-2 TRBV10-3 CAITKGQGNYGYTF TGTGCCATCACTAAGGGACAGGGGAACTATGGCTACACCTTC
. . TRBJ2-1 TRBV20-1 CSASTQNEQFF TGCAGTGCTTCGACTCAAAATGAGCAGTTCTTC
. . TRBJ1-2 TRBV30 CAWRVGGSYTF TGTGCCTGGAGAGTGGGGGGGAGCTACACCTTC
TRBD1 . TRBJ1-2 TRBV30 CAWSVLRQGAEGYTF TGTGCCTGGAGTGTACTACGACAGGGGGCGGAAGGCTACACCTTC
. . TRBJ1-3 TRBV19 CASSVDSEGGNTIYF TGTGCCAGTAGTGTGGACAGCGAGGGTGGAAACACCATATATTTT
. few TRBJ2-5 TRBV5-4 CASSLAPGQGIRETQYF TGTGCCAGCAGCTTGGCCCCAGGCCAGGGGATTCGGGAGACCCAGTACTTC
. . TRBJ1-2 TRBV4-3 CASSQDWRGNYGYTF TGCGCCAGCAGCCAAGATTGGCGGGGGAACTATGGCTACACCTTC
TRBD2 . TRBJ2-2 TRBV5-5 CASSARTSLTGELFF TGTGCCAGCAGCGCAAGGACTAGCCTAACCGGGGAGCTGTTTTTT
. . TRBJ2-2 TRBV12-5 CAHKGRGGTGELFF TGTGCCCATAAAGGGAGGGGGGGCACCGGGGAGCTGTTTTTT
. once TRBJ2-5 TRBV25-1 CASSGPGGETQYF TGTGCCAGCAGTGGGCCGGGCGGGGAGACCCAGTACTTC
. . TRBJ1-6 TRBV11-3 CASSFGGSSYNSPLHF TGTGCCAGCAGCTTCGGAGGGAGCTCCTATAATTCACCCCTCCACTTT
. . TRBJ2-7 TRBV7-9 CASSPLADSSYEQYF TGTGCCAGCAGCCCACTAGCTGACAGCTCCTACGAGCAGTACTTC
TRBD1 . TRBJ2-7 TRBV4-1 CASSRDLDRGLGEQYF TGCGCCAGCAGCCGCGACCTCGACAGGGGGCTCGGCGAGCAGTACTTC
. once TRBJ1-5 TRBV27 CASSLGSLNQPQHF TGTGCCAGCAGTTTAGGGTCACTAAATCAGCCCCAGCATTTT
TRBD1 . TRBJ1-5 TRBV7-2 CASSVGQGNQPQHF TGTGCCAGCAGCGTCGGACAGGGCAATCAGCCCCAGCATTTT
. . TRBJ1-1 TRBV28 CASSLTGRNTEAFF TGTGCCAGCAGTTTGACCGGGAGAAACACTGAAGCTTTCTTT
. . TRBJ2-1 TRBV18 CASSPPNRGNEQFF TGTGCCAGCTCACCACCGAATAGAGGAAATGAGCAGTTCTTC
TRBD1 . TRBJ1-6 TRBV28 CASSSSRGQVNSPLHF TGTGCCAGCAGTTCCTCAAGGGGACAGGTCAATTCACCCCTCCACTTT
. . TRBJ2-5 TRBV9 CASSATQGYQETQYF TGTGCCAGCAGCGCTACCCAGGGGTACCAAGAGACCCAGTACTTC
TRBD1 . TRBJ1-5 TRBV19 CASSIAGTGQHQPQHF TGTGCCAGTAGTATAGCCGGGACAGGGCAACATCAGCCCCAGCATTTT